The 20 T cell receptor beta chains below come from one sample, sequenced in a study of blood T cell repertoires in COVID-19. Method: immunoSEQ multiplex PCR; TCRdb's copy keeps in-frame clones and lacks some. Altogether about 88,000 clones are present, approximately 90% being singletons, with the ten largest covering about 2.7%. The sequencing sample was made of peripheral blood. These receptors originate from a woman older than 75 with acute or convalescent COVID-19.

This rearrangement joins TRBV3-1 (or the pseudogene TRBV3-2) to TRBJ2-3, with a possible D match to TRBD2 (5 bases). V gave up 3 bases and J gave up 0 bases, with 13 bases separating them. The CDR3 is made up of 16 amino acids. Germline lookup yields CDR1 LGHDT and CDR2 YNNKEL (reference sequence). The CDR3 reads CASSQALAGSTDTQYF. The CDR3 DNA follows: TGTGCCAGCAGCCAGGCCCTAGCCGGGAGCACAGATACGCAGTATTTT.

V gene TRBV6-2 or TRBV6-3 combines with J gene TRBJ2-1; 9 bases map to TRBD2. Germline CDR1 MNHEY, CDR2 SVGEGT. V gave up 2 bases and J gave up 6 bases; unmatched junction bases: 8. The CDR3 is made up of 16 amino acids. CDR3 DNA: TGTGCCAGCAGTTACGGGGGCGGGAGGGCCCTCAATGAGCAGTTCTTC. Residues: CASSYGGGRALNEQFF.

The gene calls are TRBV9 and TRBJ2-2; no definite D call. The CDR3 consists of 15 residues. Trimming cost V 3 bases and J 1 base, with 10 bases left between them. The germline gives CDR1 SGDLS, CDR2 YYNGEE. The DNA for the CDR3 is TGTGCCAGCAGCGGGCCCCCCCTGAACACCGGGGAGCTGTTTTTT. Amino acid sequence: CASSGPPLNTGELFF.

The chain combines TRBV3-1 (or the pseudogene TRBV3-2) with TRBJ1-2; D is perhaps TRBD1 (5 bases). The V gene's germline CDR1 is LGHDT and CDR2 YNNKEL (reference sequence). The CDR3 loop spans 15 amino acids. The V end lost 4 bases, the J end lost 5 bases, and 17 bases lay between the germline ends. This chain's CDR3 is CASSPSARGRYGYTF. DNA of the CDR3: TGTGCCAGCAGCCCAAGCGCCCGGGGGAGATATGGCTACACCTTC.

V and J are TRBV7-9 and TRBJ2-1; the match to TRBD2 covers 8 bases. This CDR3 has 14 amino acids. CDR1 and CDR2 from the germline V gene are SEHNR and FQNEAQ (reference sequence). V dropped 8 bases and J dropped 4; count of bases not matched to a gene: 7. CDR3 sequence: CASQDTSGYNEQFF. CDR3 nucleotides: TGTGCCAGCCAAGATACTAGCGGATACAATGAGCAGTTCTTC.

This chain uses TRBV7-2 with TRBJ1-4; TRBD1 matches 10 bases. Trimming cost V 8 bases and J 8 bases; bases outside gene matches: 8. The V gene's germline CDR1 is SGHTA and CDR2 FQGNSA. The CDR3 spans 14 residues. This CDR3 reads CASSGTGVREKLFF. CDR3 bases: TGTGCCAGCTCCGGGACAGGGGTGAGGGAAAAACTGTTTTTT.

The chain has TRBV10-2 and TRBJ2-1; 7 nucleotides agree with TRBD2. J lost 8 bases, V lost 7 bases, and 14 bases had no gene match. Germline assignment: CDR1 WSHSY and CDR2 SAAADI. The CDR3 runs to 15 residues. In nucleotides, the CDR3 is TGCGCCAGCATAGCTACGGCGGGAGCCCCACATGAGCAGTTCTTC. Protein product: CASIATAGAPHEQFF.

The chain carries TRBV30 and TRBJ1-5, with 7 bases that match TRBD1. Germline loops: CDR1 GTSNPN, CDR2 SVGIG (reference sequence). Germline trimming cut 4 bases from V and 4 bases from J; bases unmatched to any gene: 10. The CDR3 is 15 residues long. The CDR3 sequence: CAWNFKGGENQPQHF. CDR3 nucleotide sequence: TGTGCCTGGAACTTCAAAGGGGGCGAGAATCAGCCCCAGCATTTT.

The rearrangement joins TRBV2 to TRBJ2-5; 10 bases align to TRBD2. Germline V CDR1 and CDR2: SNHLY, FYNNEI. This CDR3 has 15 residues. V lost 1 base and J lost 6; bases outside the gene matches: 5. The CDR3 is CASSEGLAGAQTQYF. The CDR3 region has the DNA TGTGCCAGCAGTGAAGGCCTAGCGGGGGCCCAGACCCAGTACTTC. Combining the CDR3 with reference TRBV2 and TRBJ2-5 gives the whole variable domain EPEVTQTPSHQVTQMGQEVILRCVPISNHLYFYWYRQILGQKVEFLVSFYNNEISEKSEIFDDQFSVERPDGSNFTLKIRSTKLEDSAMYFCASSEGLAGAQTQYFGPGTRLLVL.

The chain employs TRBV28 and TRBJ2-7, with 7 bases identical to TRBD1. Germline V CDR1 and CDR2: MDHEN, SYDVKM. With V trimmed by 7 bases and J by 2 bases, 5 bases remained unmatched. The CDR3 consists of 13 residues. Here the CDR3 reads CASTPGGPYEQYF. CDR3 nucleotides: TGTGCCAGCACCCCAGGGGGTCCCTACGAGCAGTACTTC.

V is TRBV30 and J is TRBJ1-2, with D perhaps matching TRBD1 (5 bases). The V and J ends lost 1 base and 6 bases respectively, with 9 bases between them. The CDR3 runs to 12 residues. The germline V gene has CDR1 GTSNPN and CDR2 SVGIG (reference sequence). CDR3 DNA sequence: TGTGCCTGGAGTGCCGTCAGGGATGGCTACACCTTC. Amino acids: CAWSAVRDGYTF. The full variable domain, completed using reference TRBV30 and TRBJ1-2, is SQTIHQWPATLVQPVGSPLSLECTVEGTSNPNLYWYRQAAGRGLQLLFYSVGIGQISSEVPQNLSASRPQDRQFILSSKKLLLSDSGFYLCAWSAVRDGYTFGSGTRLTVV.

DNA for the CDR3: TGTGCCAGCAGTCCCGGATGGTCAGCGGGGGGGCCGCGGGGAAAAGATACGCAGTATTTT. Protein product: CASSPGWSAGGPRGKDTQYF. The chain has TRBV6-2 or TRBV6-3 and TRBJ2-3; 10 nucleotides line up with TRBD2. After removal of 5 bases from V and 5 bases from J, the junction contained 22 bases not matched to a gene. The CDR3 sequence is 20 residues long. Germline lookup yields CDR1 MNHEY and CDR2 SVGEGT.

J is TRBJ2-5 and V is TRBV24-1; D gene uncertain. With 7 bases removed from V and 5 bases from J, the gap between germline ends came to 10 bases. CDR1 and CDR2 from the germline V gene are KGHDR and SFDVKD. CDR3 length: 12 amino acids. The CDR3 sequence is CATSMDSETQYF. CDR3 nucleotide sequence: TGTGCCACCAGCATGGATAGCGAGACCCAGTACTTC.

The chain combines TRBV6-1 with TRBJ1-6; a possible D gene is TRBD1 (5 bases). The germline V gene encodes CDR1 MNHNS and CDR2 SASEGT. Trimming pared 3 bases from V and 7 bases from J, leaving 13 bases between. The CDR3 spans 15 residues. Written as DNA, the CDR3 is TGTGCCAGCAGTGACCGGGACTCGGGGAATTCACCCCTCCACTTT. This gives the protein CASSDRDSGNSPLHF.

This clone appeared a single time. Here the CDR3 reads CASSFWTGATNTEAFF. The CDR3 coding sequence is TGTGCCAGCTCATTCTGGACAGGAGCGACGAACACTGAAGCTTTCTTT. This chain uses TRBV18 with TRBJ1-1; 7 nucleotides agree with TRBD1. After removal of 5 bases from V and 1 base from J, the junction contained 10 bases not matched to a gene. Germline V gives CDR1 KGHSH, CDR2 LQKENI. The CDR3 loop spans 16 amino acids.

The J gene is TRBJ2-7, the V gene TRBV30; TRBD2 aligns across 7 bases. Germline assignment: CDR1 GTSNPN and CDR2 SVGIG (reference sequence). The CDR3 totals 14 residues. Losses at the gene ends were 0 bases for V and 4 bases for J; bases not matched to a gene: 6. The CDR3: CAWSVGGFTYEQYF. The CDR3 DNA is TGTGCCTGGAGTGTGGGAGGGTTTACTTACGAGCAGTACTTC.

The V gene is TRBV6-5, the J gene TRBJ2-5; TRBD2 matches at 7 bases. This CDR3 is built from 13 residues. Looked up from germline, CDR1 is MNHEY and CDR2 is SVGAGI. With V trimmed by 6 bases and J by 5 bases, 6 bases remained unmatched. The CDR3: CASSPGGRETQYF. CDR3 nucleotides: TGTGCCAGCAGCCCGGGGGGTCGGGAGACCCAGTACTTC.

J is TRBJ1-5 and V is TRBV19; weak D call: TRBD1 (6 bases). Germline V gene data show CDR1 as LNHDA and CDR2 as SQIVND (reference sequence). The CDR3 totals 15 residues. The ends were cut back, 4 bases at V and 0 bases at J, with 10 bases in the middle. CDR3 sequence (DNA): TGTGCCAGTAGTACCCCGGACAGTAGCAATCAGCCCCAGCATTTT. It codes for CASSTPDSSNQPQHF.

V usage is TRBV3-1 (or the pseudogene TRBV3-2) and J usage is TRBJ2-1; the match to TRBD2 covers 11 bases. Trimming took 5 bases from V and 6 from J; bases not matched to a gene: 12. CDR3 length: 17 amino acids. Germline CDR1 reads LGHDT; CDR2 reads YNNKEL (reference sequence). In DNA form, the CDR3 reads TGTGCCAGCAGCAAGACTAGCGGGAACCTCGGGACCAATGAGCAGTTCTTC. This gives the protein CASSKTSGNLGTNEQFF.

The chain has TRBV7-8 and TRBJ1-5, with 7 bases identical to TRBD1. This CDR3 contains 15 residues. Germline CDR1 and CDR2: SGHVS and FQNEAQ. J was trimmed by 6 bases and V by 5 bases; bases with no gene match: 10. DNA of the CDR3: TGTGCCAGCAGCGCAGAGGGGGCCGGAGGTCAGCCCCAGCATTTT. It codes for CASSAEGAGGQPQHF.